This entry lists 27 T cell receptor beta chains sequenced from one sample in a study of a mutant IDH1 vaccine in newly diagnosed glioma. Stated time point: baseline, week 1 (first vaccination visit). As to treatment: pre-vaccination baseline after standard-of-care therapy. The data were produced by immunoSEQ multiplex PCR, yet TCRdb's version contains in-frame clones alone and is incomplete. The data show about 100,000 clones, roughly 78% seen once. The source was PBMCs, collected from a glioma patient treated with radiotherapy, temozolomide or both. These receptors were obtained from a middle-aged man with glioma.

The chain combines TRBV2 with TRBJ2-1; D possibly corresponds to TRBD1 (6 bases). The CDR3 contains 16 residues. Trimming stripped 7 bases from V and 1 base from J, with 17 bases between. Germline loops: CDR1 SNHLY, CDR2 FYNNEI. The DNA of the CDR3 is TGTGCCAGCAAACGCCCCGTGGGACAATCCTACAATGAGCAGTTCTTC. Protein product: CASKRPVGQSYNEQFF.

The chain employs TRBV25-1 and TRBJ1-1; a possible D gene is TRBD1 (6 bases). Trimming cost V 1 base and J 5 bases, with 14 bases left between them. CDR1 is MGHDK, CDR2 SYGVNS, per germline. This CDR3 is built from 15 residues. CDR3 sequence: CASSEWGAKRTEAFF. As DNA, the CDR3 is TGTGCCAGCAGTGAATGGGGGGCGAAGAGGACTGAAGCTTTCTTT.

The chain links TRBV7-2 to TRBJ2-3; TRBD1 agrees at 7 bases. V lost 4 bases and J lost 11; bases outside the gene matches: 6. The CDR3 sequence is 12 residues long. The germline CDR1 and CDR2 sequences are SGHTA and FQGNSA. The CDR3 here is CASSSEGALQYF. Here the CDR3 DNA reads TGTGCCAGCAGCTCCGAGGGGGCTCTGCAGTATTTT.

The V call is TRBV7-2, the J call TRBJ2-1, with D perhaps given as TRBD1 or TRBD2 (5 bases each). V was clipped by 5 bases and J by 4 bases, with 15 bases between them. The CDR3 extends over 15 amino acids. Germline V gene data show CDR1 as SGHTA and CDR2 as FQGNSA. CDR3 nucleotides: TGTGCCAGCAGCGCCAGGGAGTTCGGTTACAATGAGCAGTTCTTC. As protein: CASSAREFGYNEQFF.

The CDR3 loop reads CASRWESGTDTQYF. CDR3 in DNA: TGTGCCAGCAGATGGGAAAGTGGGACAGATACGCAGTATTTT. This rearrangement joins TRBV28 to TRBJ2-3; unclear D gene. Per the germline V gene, CDR1 is MDHEN and CDR2 is SYDVKM. This CDR3 region has 14 residues. Trimming removed 6 bases at V and 3 bases at J, with 13 bases between.

V usage is TRBV5-5 and J usage is TRBJ2-2, with 7 bases fitting TRBD1. Trimming cost V 4 bases and J 4 bases; bases outside gene matches: 7. This CDR3 comprises 15 residues. Germline loops: CDR1 SGHKS, CDR2 YYEKEE (reference sequence). This chain's CDR3 is CASSATQGPTGELFF. The CDR3 DNA sequence: TGTGCCAGCAGCGCGACACAGGGGCCCACCGGGGAGCTGTTTTTT. Complete variable domain (other parts from reference TRBV5-5 and TRBJ2-2): DAGVTQSPTHLIKTRGQQVTLRCSPISGHKSVSWYQQVLGQGPQFIFQYYEKEERGRGNFPDRFSARQFPNYSSELNVNALLLGDSALYLCASSATQGPTGELFFGEGSRLTVL.

This chain connects TRBV7-2 to TRBJ2-1; perhaps TRBD2 as D (5 bases). This CDR3 has 14 amino acids. Germline V gene data show CDR1 as SGHTA and CDR2 as FQGNSA. The V end was cut by 5 bases, the J end by 4 bases, with 12 bases between. CDR3 amino acids: CASSIGKEYNEQFF. The DNA for the CDR3 is TGTGCCAGCAGCATCGGGAAGGAGTACAATGAGCAGTTCTTC.

The chain links TRBV30 to TRBJ2-5; a possible D gene is TRBD2 (6 bases). The germline V gene has CDR1 GTSNPN and CDR2 SVGIG (reference sequence). The CDR3 consists of 14 residues. V shed 2 bases and J shed 5 bases, with 15 bases lying between them. The CDR3 here is CAWSRDSKRETQYF. The DNA of the CDR3 is TGTGCCTGGAGTCGGGACTCAAAACGGGAGACCCAGTACTTC.

V gene TRBV5-4 combines with J gene TRBJ2-1, with TRBD2 matching 8 bases. CDR3 size: 16 residues. The ends lost 4 bases at V and 6 bases at J; junction bases unmatched: 12. Germline lookup yields CDR1 SGHNT and CDR2 YYREEE (reference sequence). Written as DNA, the CDR3 is TGTGCCAGCAGCCCGGGGGGGGGCCCTACACTCAATGAGCAGTTCTTC. As protein: CASSPGGGPTLNEQFF.

This clone was counted a single time. V and J are TRBV7-3 and TRBJ2-5; D not certain. This CDR3 is built from 13 residues. V was shortened by 5 bases and J by 5 bases, with 12 bases between the two germline ends. Germline CDR1 reads SGHTA; CDR2 reads FQGTGA. CDR3 nucleotide sequence: TGTGCCAGCAGCCGTGTTCCGGGCGAGACCCAGTACTTC. Its protein product is CASSRVPGETQYF.

The chain uses TRBV15 and TRBJ2-7; tentatively, D is TRBD1 or TRBD2 (5 bases each). The CDR3 runs 14 residues. Trimming took off 1 base at V and 3 bases at J, with 10 bases between the two ends. Looked up from germline, CDR1 is LNHNV and CDR2 is YYDKDF (reference sequence). CDR3 residues: CATSRGGVDYEQYF. CDR3 bases: TGTGCCACCAGCAGAGGAGGGGTTGACTACGAGCAGTACTTC.

The genes are TRBV30 and TRBJ1-2; D possibly corresponds to TRBD1 (5 bases). This CDR3 comprises 14 residues. The ends were cut back, 0 bases at V and 6 bases at J, with 14 bases in the middle. From germline, CDR1 is GTSNPN and CDR2 SVGIG (reference sequence). CDR3 protein: CAWSVQTVSNGYTF. CDR3 in DNA: TGTGCCTGGAGTGTACAGACAGTGAGTAATGGCTACACCTTC. Filled out from reference TRBV30 and TRBJ1-2, the complete variable domain reads SQTIHQWPATLVQPVGSPLSLECTVEGTSNPNLYWYRQAAGRGLQLLFYSVGIGQISSEVPQNLSASRPQDRQFILSSKKLLLSDSGFYLCAWSVQTVSNGYTFGSGTRLTVV.

The chain employs TRBV6-5 and TRBJ1-4, with D perhaps TRBD1 (5 bases). The CDR3 consists of 14 residues. Germline V gene lookup returns CDR1 MNHEY and CDR2 SVGAGI. V dropped 9 bases and J dropped 0 bases, with 11 bases sitting between them. CDR3 nucleotides: TGTGCCAGTCGCAGGGACGCAACTAATGAAAAACTGTTTTTT. As protein: CASRRDATNEKLFF.

This clone was observed a single time. The chain employs TRBV25-1 and TRBJ2-7, with TRBD2 as a possible D gene (5 bases). Germline V lookup: CDR1 MGHDK, CDR2 SYGVNS. CDR3 length: 16 residues. Trimming shortened V by 8 bases and J by 2 bases, and 22 bases separated the two germline ends. CDR3 protein: CASSRGRGPNTYEQYF. CDR3 coding DNA: TGTGCCAGCTCAAGAGGGAGAGGCCCCAACACCTACGAGCAGTACTTC.

This sequence joins TRBV13 and TRBJ2-7; D is possibly TRBD2 (6 bases). Germline loops: CDR1 PRHDT, CDR2 FYEKMQ (reference sequence). The CDR3 contains 13 residues. V lost 6 bases to trimming and J lost 4 bases, with 13 bases between them. DNA for the CDR3: TGTGCCAGCAGAGGACTACCGAAGTACGAGCAGTACTTC. Protein product: CASRGLPKYEQYF.

This chain joins TRBV5-1 and TRBJ1-2, with 9 bases lining up with TRBD1. Trimming removed 2 bases from V and 8 bases from J; junction bases left unmatched: 10. The CDR3 is 15 residues long. Germline loops: CDR1 SGHRS, CDR2 YFSETQ. The CDR3 reads CASSFFGTGSVGYTF. The CDR3 DNA sequence: TGCGCCAGCAGCTTTTTCGGGACAGGGTCGGTAGGCTACACCTTC.

The V and J genes are TRBV9 and TRBJ2-5, with a weak D call TRBD1 (6 bases). Germline loops: CDR1 SGDLS, CDR2 YYNGEE. V was cut by 3 bases and J by 3 bases, with 12 bases left in between. The CDR3 has 14 residues. CDR3 sequence reads: CASSGRRTEETQYF. The CDR3 coding sequence is TGTGCCAGCAGCGGTAGAAGGACAGAAGAGACCCAGTACTTC.

The V call is TRBV9, the J call TRBJ1-1, with a weak D call TRBD1 (6 bases). Germline V lookup: CDR1 SGDLS, CDR2 YYNGEE. The CDR3 has 17 residues. Trimming cost V 0 bases and J 3 bases, with 18 bases left between them. The CDR3 nucleotides read TGTGCCAGCAGCGTAGCTGTGGGGGCGGCAGCAGACACTGAAGCTTTCTTT. Translation gives CASSVAVGAAADTEAFF.

V usage is TRBV7-9 and J usage is TRBJ2-2, with D perhaps matching TRBD2 (6 bases). The CDR3 sequence is 14 residues long. With 5 bases removed from V and 3 bases from J, the gap between germline ends came to 10 bases. Germline V gene sequence: CDR1 SEHNR, CDR2 FQNEAQ (reference sequence). CDR3 region: CASSRRGDTGELFF. CDR3 nucleotides: TGTGCCAGCAGCCGTCGCGGGGACACCGGGGAGCTGTTTTTT.

Only one count was recorded for this clone. This chain connects TRBV6-5 to TRBJ1-4; a possible D gene is TRBD1 (6 bases). The germline gives CDR1 MNHEY, CDR2 SVGAGI. The CDR3 runs 16 residues. V was clipped by 2 bases and J by 10 bases, with 20 bases between them. The CDR3 sequence is CASSYSLSTGSAKLFF. CDR3 sequence (DNA): TGTGCCAGCAGTTACAGTCTGAGCACAGGGAGCGCAAAACTGTTTTTT.

V and J are TRBV18 and TRBJ2-3, with 7 bases that match TRBD1. The CDR3 has 11 residues. J gave up 11 bases and V 2 bases, and 1 base lay outside the gene matches. Germline values: CDR1 KGHSH, CDR2 LQKENI. CDR3 in DNA: TGTGCCAGCTCACCAGGGACAGAGCAGTATTTT. This codes for CASSPGTEQYF.

The rearrangement links TRBV29-1 to TRBJ1-5; the match to TRBD1 covers 8 bases. This CDR3 comprises 13 residues. Germline V CDR1 and CDR2: SQVTM, ANQGSEA. V was pared by 5 bases and J by 5 bases, with 5 bases of the junction left unmatched. The DNA for the CDR3 is TGCAGCGTTTCAGGGGGCCTCGATCAGCCCCAGCATTTT. Amino acid sequence: CSVSGGLDQPQHF.

The chain uses TRBV28 and TRBJ2-5, with 7 bases fitting TRBD1. The V segment lost 4 bases and the J segment 4 bases; nucleotides outside the gene matches: 6. Per the germline V gene, CDR1 is MDHEN and CDR2 is SYDVKM. The CDR3 runs 14 residues. The CDR3 nucleotides read TGTGCCAGCAGTTCGACAGGGTTAGGAGAGACCCAGTACTTC. It encodes CASSSTGLGETQYF.

This clone was observed a handful of times. The chain couples TRBV5-6 to TRBJ1-1; no clear D gene. Per germline, CDR1 SGHDT and CDR2 YYEEEE. This CDR3 is built from 13 residues. V lost 2 bases to trimming and J lost 1 base, with 6 bases between them. CDR3 DNA sequence: TGTGCCAGCAGCTTACTCCGGAACACTGAAGCTTTCTTT. Protein sequence: CASSLLRNTEAFF. Full variable domain (outside the CDR3, taken from reference TRBV5-6 and TRBJ1-1): DAGVTQSPTHLIKTRGQQVTLRCSPKSGHDTVSWYQQALGQGPQFIFQYYEEEERQRGNFPDRFSGHQFPNYSSELNVNALLLGDSALYLCASSLLRNTEAFFGQGTRLTVV.

The V call is TRBV10-3, the J call TRBJ1-1, with 11 bases that match TRBD1. With 6 bases clipped from V and 4 bases from J, the junction kept 7 bases outside the gene matches. Germline V lookup: CDR1 ENHRY, CDR2 SYGVKD. The CDR3 runs to 15 residues. The CDR3 nucleotides are TGTGCCATCAGATGGACAGGGGGCGATGGCACTGAAGCTTTCTTT. Amino acids: CAIRWTGGDGTEAFF.

This chain uses TRBV19 with TRBJ1-5; no clear D gene. This CDR3 comprises 14 residues. Germline V CDR1 and CDR2: LNHDA, SQIVND (reference sequence). Between the trimmed V and J ends, which lost 7 bases and 0 bases, there was a span of 10 bases. CDR3 sequence (DNA): TGTGCCAGTACACAGTTCTATAGCAATCAGCCCCAGCATTTT. Translated: CASTQFYSNQPQHF.

This clone was detected only a few times. The rearrangement uses TRBV7-9 and TRBJ1-1, with 7 bases matching TRBD1. Trimming cost V 8 bases and J 4 bases; bases outside gene matches: 7. Germline values: CDR1 SEHNR, CDR2 FQNEAQ (reference sequence). The CDR3 totals 13 residues. The chain's CDR3 is CASGRQGGTEAFF. The CDR3 nucleotides are TGTGCCAGCGGAAGACAGGGAGGCACTGAAGCTTTCTTT. Together with reference TRBV7-9 and TRBJ1-1, the CDR3 gives the full variable domain: DTGVSQNPRHKITKRGQNVTFRCDPISEHNRLYWYRQTLGQGPEFLTYFQNEAQLEKSRLLSDRFSAERPKGSFSTLEIQRTEQGDSAMYLCASGRQGGTEAFFGQGTRLTVV.